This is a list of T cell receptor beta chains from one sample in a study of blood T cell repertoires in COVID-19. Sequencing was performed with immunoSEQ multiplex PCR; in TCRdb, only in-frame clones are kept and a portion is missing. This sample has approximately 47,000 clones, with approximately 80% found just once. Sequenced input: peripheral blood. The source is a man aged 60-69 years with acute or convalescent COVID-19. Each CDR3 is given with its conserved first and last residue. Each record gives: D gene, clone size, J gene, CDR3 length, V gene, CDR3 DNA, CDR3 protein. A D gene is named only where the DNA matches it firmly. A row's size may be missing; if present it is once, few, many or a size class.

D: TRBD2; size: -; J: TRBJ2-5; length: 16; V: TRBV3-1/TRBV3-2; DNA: TGTGCCAGCAGCCAAGGACCCGGACTAGCCGGTGAGACCCAGTACTTC; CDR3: CASSQGPGLAGETQYF
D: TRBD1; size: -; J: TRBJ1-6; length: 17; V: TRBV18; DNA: TGTGCCAGCTCACCGTCAGCCATTACAGGGGGCACGACACCCCTCCACTTT; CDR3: CASSPSAITGGTTPLHF
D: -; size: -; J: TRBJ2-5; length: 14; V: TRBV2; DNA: TGTGCCAGCCTGGGGTACGGCGGAGGAGAGACCCAGTACTTC; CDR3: CASLGYGGGETQYF
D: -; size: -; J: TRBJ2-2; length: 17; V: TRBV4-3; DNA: TGCGCCAGCAGCCAACCGCCCAGGGACAAGGCGAGCGGGGAGCTGTTTTTT; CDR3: CASSQPPRDKASGELFF
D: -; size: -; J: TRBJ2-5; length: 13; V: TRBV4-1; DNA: TGCGCCAGCAGCCCGACAGGTCAAGAGACCCAGTACTTC; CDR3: CASSPTGQETQYF
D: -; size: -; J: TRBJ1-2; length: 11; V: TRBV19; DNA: TGTGCTGGGGGCACCCACTATGGCTACACCTTC; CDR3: CAGGTHYGYTF
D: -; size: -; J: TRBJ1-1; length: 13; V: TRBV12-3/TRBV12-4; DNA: TGTGCCAGCTCCGGCCCCATGAGGAGTATAACTTTCTTT; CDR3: CASSGPMRSITFF
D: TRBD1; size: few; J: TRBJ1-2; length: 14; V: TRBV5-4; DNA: TGTGCCAGCAGCGGGACAGGAGGGACCTATGGCTACACCTTC; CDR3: CASSGTGGTYGYTF
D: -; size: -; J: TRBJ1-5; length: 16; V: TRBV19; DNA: TGTGCCAGTAGTATTGGCTTCAGGGATAGCAATCAGCCCCAGCATTTT; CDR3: CASSIGFRDSNQPQHF
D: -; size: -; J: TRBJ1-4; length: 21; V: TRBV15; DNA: TGTGCCACCAGCAGAGAAGCGGGGGTTAGTAGAAGGTCGCAAACTAATGAAAAACTGTTTTTT; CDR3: CATSREAGVSRRSQTNEKLFF
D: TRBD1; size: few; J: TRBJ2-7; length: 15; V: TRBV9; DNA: TGTGCCAGCAGCGTAGCTGGTGGACAGGGGTCCGAGCAGTACTTC; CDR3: CASSVAGGQGSEQYF
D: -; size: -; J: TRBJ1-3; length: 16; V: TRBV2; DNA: TGTGCCAGCGCCTGGGGGGAGCCGGGCTCTGGAAACACCATATATTTT; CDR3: CASAWGEPGSGNTIYF
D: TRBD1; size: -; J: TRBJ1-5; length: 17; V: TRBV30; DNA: TGTGCCTGGAGTCCCCGGGACAGCGTTTATAGCAATCAGCCCCAGCATTTT; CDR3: CAWSPRDSVYSNQPQHF
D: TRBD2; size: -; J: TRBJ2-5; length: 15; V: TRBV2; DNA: TGTGCCAGCACTAGCGGGGGGTCAAAAAAAGAGACCCAGTACTTC; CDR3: CASTSGGSKKETQYF
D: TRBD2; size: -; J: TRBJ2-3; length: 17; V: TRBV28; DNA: TGTGCCAGCAGTTCCCTAGCGGGGGCTTCTAGCACAGATACGCAGTATTTT; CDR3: CASSSLAGASSTDTQYF
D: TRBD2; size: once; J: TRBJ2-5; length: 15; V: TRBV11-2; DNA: TGTGCCAGCAGCCCCGAAGCGGGGGACCAAGAGACCCAGTACTTC; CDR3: CASSPEAGDQETQYF
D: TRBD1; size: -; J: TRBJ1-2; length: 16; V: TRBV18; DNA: TGTGCCAGCTCATCTGGACAGGGCGGGAGAATGGGTGGCTACACCTTC; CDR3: CASSSGQGGRMGGYTF
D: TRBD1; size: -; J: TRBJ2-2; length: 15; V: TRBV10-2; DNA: TGCGCCAGCACCCGGGGACAGGAGAACACCGGGGAGCTGTTTTTT; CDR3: CASTRGQENTGELFF
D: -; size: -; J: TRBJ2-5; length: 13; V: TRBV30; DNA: TGTGCCTGGAGTCACGGTGATATGGAGACCCAGTACTTC; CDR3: CAWSHGDMETQYF
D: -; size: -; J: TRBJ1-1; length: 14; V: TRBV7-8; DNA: TGTGCCAGCAGCTTGGAGGGATCGGGCACTGAAGCTTTCTTT; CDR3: CASSLEGSGTEAFF
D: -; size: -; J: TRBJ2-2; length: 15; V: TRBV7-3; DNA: TGTGCCAGCAGCTCCCGAGGGTCGGGGACCGGGGAGCTGTTTTTT; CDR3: CASSSRGSGTGELFF
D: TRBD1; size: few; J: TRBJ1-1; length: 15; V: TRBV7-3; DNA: TGTGCCAGCAGCACTATGGGACAGGGAGGGGCTGAAGCTTTCTTT; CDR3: CASSTMGQGGAEAFF
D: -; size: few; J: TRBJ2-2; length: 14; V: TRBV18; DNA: TGTGCCAGCTCGCCGGACTTTAACACCGGGGAGCTGTTTTTT; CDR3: CASSPDFNTGELFF
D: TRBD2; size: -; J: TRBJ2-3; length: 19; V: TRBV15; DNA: TGTGCCACCAGCCCCGACAGGGGTGGCCTAGCGGGGGGCACAGATACGCAGTATTTT; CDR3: CATSPDRGGLAGGTDTQYF
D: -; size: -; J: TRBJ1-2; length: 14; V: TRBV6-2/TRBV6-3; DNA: TGTGCCAGCAGTTCTCCGACAGAGAACTATGGCTACACCTTC; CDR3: CASSSPTENYGYTF
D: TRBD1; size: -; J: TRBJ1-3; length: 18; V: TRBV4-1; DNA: TGCGCCAGCAGCCAAGATAGCCCAGGGGGCATCTCTGGAAACACCATATATTTT; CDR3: CASSQDSPGGISGNTIYF